The source of this T cell receptor beta chain is a study of cytomegalovirus exposure and HLA in healthy donors listed by TCRdb under 2017. Describing the broader study: An earlier analysis of approximately 590 of the donors reported approximately 290 Gb of sequence data and around 110 million unique TCR beta sequences from 150 million to 200 million T cells. An early release covering over 500 HLA-typed donors comprised approximately 300 gigabases of sequencing data and 85 million or so unique TCR sequences. Among the roughly 370 genotyped donors, under 90% belonged to the genetic ancestry cluster associated with self-reported Caucasian donors. The study aimed to test whether signatures of past pathogen exposure could be identified by cataloging public T cell receptors. The T cell repertoires of 700 or so subjects were profiled by immunosequencing and related to cytomegalovirus serostatus. Along with the approximately 670-subject first cohort, a separate validation cohort of over a hundred different subjects was used. High-throughput TCR immunosequencing, statistical association of individual TCRs with disease status, and machine learning were combined to predict cytomegalovirus infection status. To study patterns of TCR occurrence, a later analysis re-analyzed previously published TCR beta repertoires from 550 to 800 donors and added high-resolution HLA genotyping. Rather than drawing on any new phenotypic data, the later analysis identified candidate immune exposures from TCR beta sequences and the way those sequences occurred across donors. To decide whether each TCR beta V gene segment behaved as functional or pseudogenic, an earlier analysis of over 500 of the donors relied on high-throughput TCR beta sequencing. Donor age, sex, ethnicity and CMV serostatus were compiled alongside the repertoire data. Genome-wide SNP genotypes for about 60% of the roughly 670 donors were used in a later genetic analysis, which treated that subset as a discovery cohort. Every repertoire in the discovery cohort had been generated on one and the same sequencing platform. HLA typing included class I and class II loci at four-digit resolution. The number of typed donors differed by locus: 629-630 for A, B, C, DRB1 and DQB1; approximately 530 for DQA1; over 600 for DPA1; and 400 to 480 for DPB1. Four to six DR-DQ haplotypes were handled as single units for association and clustering, since linkage in the cohort was strong. On average, roughly 250,000 unique TCR beta nucleotide sequences were sequenced per donor among 398 genotyped donors of the cohort, with around 19% of those sequences being non-productive. Paper-wide results and their limitations: A later analysis found that most CMV-associated TCR beta chains appeared HLA-restricted, with HLA associations seemingly driven largely by CMV exposure. According to the authors, the approach could potentially be generalized to other disease states and immunological phenotypes. Some IMGT-functional V segments, including TRBV6-2 and TRBV6-3, could not be distinguished by the 87-base-pair reads and were therefore excluded. Across donors, most TCR sequences were observed very rarely, whereas some public TCRs were present in many individuals. A later genetic analysis associated a missense DCLRE1C variant with V-gene and J-gene trimming of TCR beta chains, and an independent cohort replicated the association. Linkage disequilibrium might explain the correlated functional status among segregating V segments, but an unknown experimental factor could not be ruled out. Compared with equally common non-associated chains, HLA-associated TCR beta chains in a later analysis were more clonally expanded and had lower generation probabilities. Strong co-occurrence of HLA alleles, especially DR and DQ, made assigning TCR associations to individual alleles difficult. In a later analysis, 15,000 to 20,000 TCR beta sequences were associated with specific HLA alleles at a false discovery rate of 0.05. Broadly in line with IMGT annotations, most TCR beta V segments showed up in productive rearrangements about 90% or about 30% of the time in an earlier analysis of approximately 600 of the donors. A few of the identified cytomegalovirus-associated TCR beta chains were confirmed in vitro to be specific for cytomegalovirus antigens. According to a later analysis, TCR association rates differed among HLA loci, with DRB1 alleles showing the most associated TCRs and HLA-C alleles showing the fewest. About 17 rarely observed V segments, including chromosome 9 orphons, were excluded from the earlier analysis of several hundred of the donors because counts were too low. The cohort was sequenced for TCR beta chains only, and without alpha or paired-chain data the features that could be detected were limited. A cluster of highly shared sequence variants was judged likely to be a technical artifact of the sequencing pipeline. The study gave a list of some 150 TCR beta chains associated with cytomegalovirus. A later genetic analysis reported fewer N-insertions in productive TCRs among donors in an Asian-associated ancestry cluster than the roughly 620-donor mean. The classifier was reported to diagnose cytomegalovirus status with high specificity and sensitivity in both the original and validation cohorts. Because HLA typing was missing for some donors at each locus, association tests included only the typed subset. According to a later analysis, parvovirus B19, influenza, CMV and Epstein-Barr virus appeared linked to several top co-occurrence clusters. The only immune exposure information available for the cohort was CMV serostatus. The presence/absence analyses assumed that sequencing depth was roughly uniform across donors, and that assumption may not be true. A further reported finding was that TCR beta sequences accurately predicted the HLA-A and HLA-B alleles for most subjects in the first cohort.

The library was obtained by the immunoSEQ multiplex PCR assay. A mixture of 60 forward primers for TCR Vbeta segments and 13 reverse primers for TCR Jbeta segments was used in the multiplex PCR. Amplification of the CDR3 region of rearranged TCR beta genes was performed with a multiplex PCR assay on genomic DNA. Amplified TCR beta libraries were sequenced as 87-base-pair reads on the Illumina HiSeq System. As for the original processing: In a later analysis, about 80 million unique TCR beta chains were counted across the roughly 610 repertoires, and about 9.9 million of these chains were shared by at least two donors. A nearest-neighbor algorithm error-corrected the raw reads and collapsed the reads into unique sequences, merging closely related sequences to remove PCR and sequencing errors. To assign V, D and J gene segments, CDR3 sequences were aligned to IMGT reference sequences. Each retained sequence needed at least a six-nucleotide match to both a V gene segment and a J gene segment. A rearrangement counted as productive if the CDR3 had no stop codons and remained in frame with V and J, and every other rearrangement counted as non-productive. CDR3 was defined by IMGT convention, running from the second conserved V-encoded cysteine to the conserved J-encoded phenylalanine. The earlier analysis of roughly 590 of the donors excluded sequences that lacked an unambiguous match to a single V gene segment. In an earlier analysis of approximately 550 of the donors, V segments were called functional above 56.7% productive rearrangements and were called segregating when the between-donor standard deviation exceeded 5%. A statistical classification framework was developed to diagnose cytomegalovirus status using the catalog of TCR beta chain sequences. A later analysis assigned V and J genes by comparing TCR nucleotide sequences with IMGT/GENE-DB human TR gene sequences. The TCRdist pipeline was used in a later analysis to assign CDR3 sequences and most-parsimonious VDJ recombination scenarios. In a later analysis, every TCR beta chain was defined by the combination of its CDR3 amino acid sequence and its V-gene family, and reads without a unique V-gene family were dropped. As a way to deal with suspected cross-contamination and a sequencing artifact, a later analysis dropped under 600 nucleotide sequences that were highly shared and had low generation probability. For each public chain, a later analysis derived a clonal expansion index from normalized ranks of inferred template counts within each repertoire. A later analysis computed generation probabilities with a VDJ recombination model fitted to out-of-frame rearrangements, and checked the results against IGoR. Hypergeometric tests were used in a later analysis to score TCR-TCR, TCR-HLA and TCR-CMV co-occurrence, with a repertoire-size bias correction applied to the TCR pairs. False discovery rates were estimated in a later analysis by permuting HLA or CMV assignments 20 times. A later analysis grouped co-occurring TCRs with DBSCAN, adding TCRdist sequence similarity when clustering within HLA-allele-positive subsets. Co-occurrence clustering excluded repertoires with fewer than 30,000 or more than 120,000 public chains, plus five with anomalous nucleotide sharing. The table comes from immuneACCESS by way of TCRdb, which keeps in-frame sequences with V and J called. Part of the clones is missing from these tables; in studies checked, under half for an unresolved V gene and the rest for unknown reasons. V and J calls and clone size are copied from that table; D and trimming were computed from the DNA. This sample is represented by under 150,000 clones; around four fifths of them were singletons. In total, the top ten clones hold around 7.8% of the sample.

From the cysteine through the phenylalanine, the CDR3 covers 13 amino acids. Left in the record is the CDR3 DNA by itself, 39 bases read in frame from the first base. The V end loses 1 base and the J end loses 8 bases, and a stretch of 11 bases separates them. CDR1 is given as SEHNR and CDR2 as FQNEAQ, both from the germline V gene (reference sequence). Of note for this clone: Its antigen remains unidentified. Base qualities are not provided; no much larger clone lies one nucleotide away.

The cohort consisted of 600 to 700 healthy bone marrow donors. Cohort members were all nominally healthy when sampled, although unrecorded immune exposures were likely present. The donor was CMV seropositive and was included in the group of 250 to 350 seropositive cohort members. A peripheral blood sample was collected from each donor, and TCR beta sequencing was performed on peripheral blood mononuclear cells. Genomic DNA extraction from the blood cell samples was performed with the Qiagen DNeasy Blood Extraction Kit. The specimen sequenced was PBMCs. The sequence derives from a woman aged 45-60 years in good health and CMV-seropositive. The chain joins TRBV7-9 to TRBJ1-2; the D gene identity is not certain. In nucleotides, the sequence is TGTGCCAGCAGCTTAGGGATAGCTGGGGGCTACACCTTC. The translation is CASSLGIAGGYTF.